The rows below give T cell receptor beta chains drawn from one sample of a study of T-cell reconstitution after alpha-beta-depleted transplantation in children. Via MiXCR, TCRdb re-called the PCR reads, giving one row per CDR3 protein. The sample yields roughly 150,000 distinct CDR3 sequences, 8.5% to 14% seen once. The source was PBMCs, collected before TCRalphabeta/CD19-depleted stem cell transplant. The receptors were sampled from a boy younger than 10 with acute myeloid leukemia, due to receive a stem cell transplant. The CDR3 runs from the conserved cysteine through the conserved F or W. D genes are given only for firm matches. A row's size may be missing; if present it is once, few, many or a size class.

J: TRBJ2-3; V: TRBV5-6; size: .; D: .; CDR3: CASCLAAVTQYF; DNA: TGTGCCAGCTGCTTGGCTGCAGTTACGCAGTATTTT
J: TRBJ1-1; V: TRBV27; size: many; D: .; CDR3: CASENRGGSTEAFF; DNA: TGTGCCAGCGAAAATAGAGGGGGGAGCACTGAAGCTTTCTTT
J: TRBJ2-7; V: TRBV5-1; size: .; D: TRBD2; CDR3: CASSLTSGSVLSYGEQYF; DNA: TGCGCCAGCAGCCTTACTAGCGGGAGTGTACTATCCTACGGTGAGCAGTACTTC
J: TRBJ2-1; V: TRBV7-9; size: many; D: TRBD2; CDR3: CASSLAGGFDEQFF; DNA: TGTGCCAGCAGCTTAGCGGGGGGGTTTGATGAGCAGTTCTTC
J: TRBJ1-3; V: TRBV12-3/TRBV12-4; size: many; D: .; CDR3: CASSVWALNSGNTIYF; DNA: TGTGCCAGCAGTGTATGGGCCCTTAACTCTGGAAACACCATATATTTT
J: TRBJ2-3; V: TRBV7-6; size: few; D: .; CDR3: CASSPGSDTQYF; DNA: TGTGCCAGCAGCCCCGGGTCAGATACGCAGTATTTT
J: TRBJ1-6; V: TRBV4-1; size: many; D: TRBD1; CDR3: CASSQGQGRTGYSPLHF; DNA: TGCGCCAGCAGCCAAGGACAGGGCAGAACTGGTTATTCACCCCTCCACTTT
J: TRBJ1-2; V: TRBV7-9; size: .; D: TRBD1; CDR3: CASSLLGTANYGYTF; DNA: TGTGCCAGCAGCTTACTAGGGACAGCTAACTATGGCTACACCTTC
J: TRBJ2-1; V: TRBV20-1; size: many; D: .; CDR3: CSARPRTYNEQFF; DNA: TGCAGTGCTAGACCCCGCACCTACAATGAGCAGTTCTTC
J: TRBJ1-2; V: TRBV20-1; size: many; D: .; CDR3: CSARGAGNGYTF; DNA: TGCAGTGCTAGAGGGGCAGGGAATGGCTACACCTTC
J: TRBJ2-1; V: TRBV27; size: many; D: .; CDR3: CASSTRQFNEQFF; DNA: TGTGCCAGCAGTACCAGACAGTTTAATGAGCAGTTCTTC
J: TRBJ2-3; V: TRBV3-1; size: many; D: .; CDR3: CASSQGDRRTDTQYF; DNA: TGTGCCAGCAGCCAAGGGGATCGACGCACAGATACGCAGTATTTT